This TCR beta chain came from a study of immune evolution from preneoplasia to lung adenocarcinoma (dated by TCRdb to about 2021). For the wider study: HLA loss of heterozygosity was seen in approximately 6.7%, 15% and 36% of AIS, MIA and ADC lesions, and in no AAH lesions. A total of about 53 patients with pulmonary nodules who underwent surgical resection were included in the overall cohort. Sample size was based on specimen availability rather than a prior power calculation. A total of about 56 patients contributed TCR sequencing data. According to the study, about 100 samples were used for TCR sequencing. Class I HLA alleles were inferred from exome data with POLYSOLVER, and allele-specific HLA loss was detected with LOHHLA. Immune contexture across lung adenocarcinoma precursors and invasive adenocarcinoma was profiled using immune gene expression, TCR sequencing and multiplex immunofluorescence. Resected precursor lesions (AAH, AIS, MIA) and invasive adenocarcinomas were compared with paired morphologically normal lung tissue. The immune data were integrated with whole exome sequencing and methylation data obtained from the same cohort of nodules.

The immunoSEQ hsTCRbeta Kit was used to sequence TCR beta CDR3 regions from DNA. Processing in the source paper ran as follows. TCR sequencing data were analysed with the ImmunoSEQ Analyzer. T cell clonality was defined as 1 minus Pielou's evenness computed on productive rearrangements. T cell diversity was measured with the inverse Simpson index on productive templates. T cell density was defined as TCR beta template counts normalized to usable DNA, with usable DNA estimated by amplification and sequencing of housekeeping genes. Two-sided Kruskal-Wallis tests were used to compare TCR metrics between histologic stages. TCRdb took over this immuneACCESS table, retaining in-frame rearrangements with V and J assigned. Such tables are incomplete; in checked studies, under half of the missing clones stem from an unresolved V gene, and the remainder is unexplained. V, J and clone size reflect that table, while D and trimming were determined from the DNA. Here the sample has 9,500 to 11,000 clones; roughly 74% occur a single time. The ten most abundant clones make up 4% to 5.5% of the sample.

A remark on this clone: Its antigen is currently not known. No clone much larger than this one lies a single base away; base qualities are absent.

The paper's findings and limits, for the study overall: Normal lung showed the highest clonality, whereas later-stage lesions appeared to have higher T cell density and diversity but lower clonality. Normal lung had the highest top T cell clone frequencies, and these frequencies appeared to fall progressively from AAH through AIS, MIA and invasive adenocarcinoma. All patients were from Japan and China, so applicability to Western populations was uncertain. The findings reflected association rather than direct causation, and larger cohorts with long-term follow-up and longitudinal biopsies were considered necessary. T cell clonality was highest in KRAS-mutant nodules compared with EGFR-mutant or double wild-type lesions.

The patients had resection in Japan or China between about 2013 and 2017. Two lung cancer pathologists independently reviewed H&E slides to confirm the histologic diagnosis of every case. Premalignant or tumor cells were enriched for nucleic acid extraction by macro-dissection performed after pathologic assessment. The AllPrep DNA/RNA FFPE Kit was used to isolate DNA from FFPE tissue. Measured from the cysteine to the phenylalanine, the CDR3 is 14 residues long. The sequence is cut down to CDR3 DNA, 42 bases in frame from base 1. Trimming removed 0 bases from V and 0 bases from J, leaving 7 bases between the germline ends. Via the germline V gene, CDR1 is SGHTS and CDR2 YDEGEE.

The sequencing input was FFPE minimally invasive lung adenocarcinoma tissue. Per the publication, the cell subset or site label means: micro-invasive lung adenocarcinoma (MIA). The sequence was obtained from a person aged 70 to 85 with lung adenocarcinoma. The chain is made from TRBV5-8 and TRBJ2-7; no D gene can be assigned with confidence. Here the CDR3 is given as CASSLASISYEQYF. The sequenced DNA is TGTGCCAGCAGCTTGGCCAGTATCTCCTACGAGCAGTACTTC.